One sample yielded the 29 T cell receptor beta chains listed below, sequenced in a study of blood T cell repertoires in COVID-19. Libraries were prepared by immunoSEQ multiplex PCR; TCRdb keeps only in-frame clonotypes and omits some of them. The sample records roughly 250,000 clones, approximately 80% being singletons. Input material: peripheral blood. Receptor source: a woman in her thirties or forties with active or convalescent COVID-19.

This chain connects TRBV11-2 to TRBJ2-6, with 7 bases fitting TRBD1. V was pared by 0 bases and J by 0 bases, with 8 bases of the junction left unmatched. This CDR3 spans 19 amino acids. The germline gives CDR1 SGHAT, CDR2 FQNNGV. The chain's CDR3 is CASSLESTGYASGANVLTF. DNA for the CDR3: TGTGCCAGCAGCTTAGAATCGACAGGGTATGCCTCTGGGGCCAACGTCCTGACTTTC.

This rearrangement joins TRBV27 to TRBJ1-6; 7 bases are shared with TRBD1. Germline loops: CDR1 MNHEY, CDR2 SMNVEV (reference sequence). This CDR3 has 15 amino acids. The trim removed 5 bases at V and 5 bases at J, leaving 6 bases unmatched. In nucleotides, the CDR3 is TGTGCCAGCAGTGCCCTCAGGGGGAATAATTCACCCCTCCACTTT. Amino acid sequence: CASSALRGNNSPLHF.

The CDR3 sequence is CASSPGTGGSGGYTF. As DNA, the CDR3 is TGTGCCAGCAGCCCTGGGACAGGGGGCAGTGGTGGCTACACCTTC. The gene calls are TRBV11-3 and TRBJ1-2; TRBD1 matches 12 bases. The V gene end was trimmed by 5 bases and the J gene end by 7 bases; junction bases not matched to a gene: 8. The CDR3 runs 15 residues. In germline, CDR1 is SGHNT, CDR2 YENEEA.

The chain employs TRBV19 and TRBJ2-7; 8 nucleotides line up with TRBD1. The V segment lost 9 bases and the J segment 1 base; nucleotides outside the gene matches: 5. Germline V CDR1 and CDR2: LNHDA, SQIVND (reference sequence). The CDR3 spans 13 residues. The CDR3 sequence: CARHTGGSYEQYF. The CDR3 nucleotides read TGTGCCAGACACACAGGGGGATCCTACGAGCAGTACTTC. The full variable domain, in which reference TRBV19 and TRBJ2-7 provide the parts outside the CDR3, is DGGITQSPKYLFRKEGQNVTLSCEQNLNHDAMYWYRQDPGQGLRLIYYSQIVNDFQKGDIAEGYSVSREKKESFPLTVTSAQKNPTAFYLCARHTGGSYEQYFGPGTRLTVT.

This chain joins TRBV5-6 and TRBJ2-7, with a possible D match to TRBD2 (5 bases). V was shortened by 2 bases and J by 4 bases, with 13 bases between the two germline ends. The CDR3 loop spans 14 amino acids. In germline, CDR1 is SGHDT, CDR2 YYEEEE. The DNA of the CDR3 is TGTGCCAGCAGCTTTGGGCGGGCCCCATACGAGCAGTACGTC. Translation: CASSFGRAPYEQYV.

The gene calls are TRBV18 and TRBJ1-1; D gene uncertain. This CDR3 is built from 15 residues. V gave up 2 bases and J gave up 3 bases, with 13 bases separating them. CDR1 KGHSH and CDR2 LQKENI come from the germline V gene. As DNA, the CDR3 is TGTGCCAGCTCACCATTCGGGGAGAGGGACACTGAAGCTTTCTTT. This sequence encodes CASSPFGERDTEAFF.

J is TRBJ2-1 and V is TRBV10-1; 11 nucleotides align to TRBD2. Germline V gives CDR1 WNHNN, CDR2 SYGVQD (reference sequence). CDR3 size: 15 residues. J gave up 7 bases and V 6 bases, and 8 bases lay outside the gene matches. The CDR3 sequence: CASSHSGGVGNEQFF. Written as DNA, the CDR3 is TGCGCCAGCAGCCATAGCGGGGGGGTTGGGAATGAGCAGTTCTTC.

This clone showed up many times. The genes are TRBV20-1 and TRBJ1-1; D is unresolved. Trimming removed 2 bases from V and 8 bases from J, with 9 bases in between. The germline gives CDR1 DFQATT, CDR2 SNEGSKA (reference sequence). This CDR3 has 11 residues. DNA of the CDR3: TGCAGTGCTAGACAAGGGAGGGAAGCTTTCTTT. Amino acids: CSARQGREAFF.

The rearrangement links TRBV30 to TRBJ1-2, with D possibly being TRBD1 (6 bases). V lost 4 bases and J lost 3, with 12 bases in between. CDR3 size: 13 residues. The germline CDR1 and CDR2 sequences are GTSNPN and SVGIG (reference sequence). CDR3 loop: CAWTQGMDYGYTF. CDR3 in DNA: TGTGCCTGGACCCAGGGGATGGACTATGGCTACACCTTC.

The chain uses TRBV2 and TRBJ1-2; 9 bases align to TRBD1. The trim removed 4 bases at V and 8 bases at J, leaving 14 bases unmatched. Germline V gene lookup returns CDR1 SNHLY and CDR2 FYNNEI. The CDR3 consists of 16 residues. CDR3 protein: CASSGGPPGTGKGYTF. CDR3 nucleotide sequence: TGTGCCAGCAGTGGTGGGCCTCCTGGGACAGGGAAGGGCTACACCTTC.

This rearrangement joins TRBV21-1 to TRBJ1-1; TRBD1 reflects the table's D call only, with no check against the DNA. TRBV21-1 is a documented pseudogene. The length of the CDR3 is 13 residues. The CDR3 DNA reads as TGTGCCAGCAGTGGGACAAGGGTGGAGACCGCTTTCTTT. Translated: CASSGTRVETAFF.

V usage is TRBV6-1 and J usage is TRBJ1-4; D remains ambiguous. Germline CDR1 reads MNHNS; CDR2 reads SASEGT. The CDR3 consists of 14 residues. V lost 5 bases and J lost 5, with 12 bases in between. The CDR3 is CASSQGLLNEKLFF. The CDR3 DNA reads TGTGCCAGCAGTCAAGGACTGTTGAATGAAAAACTGTTTTTT.

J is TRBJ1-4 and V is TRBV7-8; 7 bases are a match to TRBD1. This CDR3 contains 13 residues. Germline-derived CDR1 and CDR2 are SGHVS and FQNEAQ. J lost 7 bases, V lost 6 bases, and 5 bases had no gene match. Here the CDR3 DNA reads TGTGCCAGCAGTCAGGGGGTAGTTGAAAAACTGTTTTTT. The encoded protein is CASSQGVVEKLFF.

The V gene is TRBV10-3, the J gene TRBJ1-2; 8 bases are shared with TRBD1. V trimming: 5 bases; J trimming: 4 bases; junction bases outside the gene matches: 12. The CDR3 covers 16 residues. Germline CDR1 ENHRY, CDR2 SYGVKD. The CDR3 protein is CAISNLQGAVGYGYTF. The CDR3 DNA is TGTGCCATCAGTAATCTGCAGGGGGCGGTAGGCTATGGCTACACCTTC.

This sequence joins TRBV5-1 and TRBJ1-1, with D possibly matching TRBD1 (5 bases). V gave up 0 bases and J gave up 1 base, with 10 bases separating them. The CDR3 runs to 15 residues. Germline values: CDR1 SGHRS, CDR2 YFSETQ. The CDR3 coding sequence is TGCGCCAGCAGCTTGGTCGGGCAGGGGAACACTGAAGCTTTCTTT. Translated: CASSLVGQGNTEAFF.

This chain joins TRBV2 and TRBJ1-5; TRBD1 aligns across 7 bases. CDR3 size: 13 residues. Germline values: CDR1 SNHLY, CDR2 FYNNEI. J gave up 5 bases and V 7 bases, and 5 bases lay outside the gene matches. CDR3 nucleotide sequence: TGTGCCAGCACGGGGACAGAATATCAGCCCCAGCATTTT. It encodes CASTGTEYQPQHF.

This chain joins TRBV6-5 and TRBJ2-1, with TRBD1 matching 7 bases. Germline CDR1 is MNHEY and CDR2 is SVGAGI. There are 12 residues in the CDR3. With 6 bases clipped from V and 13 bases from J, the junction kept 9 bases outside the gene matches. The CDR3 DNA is TGTGCCAGCAGAACAATGACAGGGCCTCAGTTCTTC. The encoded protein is CASRTMTGPQFF.

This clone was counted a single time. CDR3 sequence reads: CASSVQGEGNTIYF. CDR3 coding DNA: TGCGCCAGCAGCGTTCAGGGGGAAGGAAACACCATATATTTT. The chain combines TRBV5-1 with TRBJ1-3, with 7 nucleotides matching TRBD1. The CDR3 length is 14 residues. CDR1 and CDR2 from the germline V gene are SGHRS and YFSETQ. With V trimmed by 4 bases and J by 4 bases, 5 bases remained unmatched.

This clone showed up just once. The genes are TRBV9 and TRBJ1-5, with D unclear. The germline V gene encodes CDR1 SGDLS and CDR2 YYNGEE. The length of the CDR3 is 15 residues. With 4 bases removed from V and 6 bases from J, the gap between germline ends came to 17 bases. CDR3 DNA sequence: TGTGCCAGCAGCCCAACCCGACAAGTAGGTCAGCCCCAGCATTTT. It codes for CASSPTRQVGQPQHF.

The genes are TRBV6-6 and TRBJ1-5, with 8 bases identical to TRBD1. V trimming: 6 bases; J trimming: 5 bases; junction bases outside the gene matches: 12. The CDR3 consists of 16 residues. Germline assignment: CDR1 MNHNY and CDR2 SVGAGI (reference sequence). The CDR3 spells CASSSAQGAGDQPQHF. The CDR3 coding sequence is TGTGCCAGCAGCTCCGCGCAGGGGGCAGGCGATCAGCCCCAGCATTTT.

CDR3: CASSSGYSTDTQYF. The CDR3 DNA follows: TGTGCCAGCAGCTCGGGATATAGCACAGATACGCAGTATTTT. This chain uses TRBV7-9 with TRBJ2-3; perhaps TRBD2 as D (5 bases). V gave up 4 bases and J gave up 0 bases, with 8 bases separating them. Germline loops: CDR1 SEHNR, CDR2 FQNEAQ (reference sequence). The CDR3 contains 14 residues.

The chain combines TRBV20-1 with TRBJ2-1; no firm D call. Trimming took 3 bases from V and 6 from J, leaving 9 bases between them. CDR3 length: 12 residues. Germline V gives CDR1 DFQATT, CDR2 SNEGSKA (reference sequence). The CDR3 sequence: CSASTPGNEQFF. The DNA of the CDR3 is TGCAGTGCTAGTACGCCGGGCAATGAGCAGTTCTTC.

The CDR3 loop reads CASSEPVWANAETQYF. DNA for the CDR3: TGTGCCAGCAGTGAGCCTGTGTGGGCCAACGCGGAGACCCAGTACTTC. This chain links TRBV28 with TRBJ2-5; D uncertain. V lost 5 bases and J 5 bases, leaving 21 bases between the germline ends. Germline values: CDR1 MDHEN, CDR2 SYDVKM. This CDR3 has 16 residues.

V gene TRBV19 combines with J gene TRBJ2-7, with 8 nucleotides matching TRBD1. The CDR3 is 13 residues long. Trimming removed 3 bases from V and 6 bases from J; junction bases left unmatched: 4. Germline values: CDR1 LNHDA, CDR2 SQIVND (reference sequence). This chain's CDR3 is CASSIKDRVEQYF. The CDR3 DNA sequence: TGTGCCAGTAGTATCAAGGACAGGGTCGAGCAGTACTTC.

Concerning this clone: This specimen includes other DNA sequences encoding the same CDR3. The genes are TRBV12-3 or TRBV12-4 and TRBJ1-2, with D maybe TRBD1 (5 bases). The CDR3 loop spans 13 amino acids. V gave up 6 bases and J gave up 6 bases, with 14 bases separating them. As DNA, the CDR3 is TGTGCCAGCAGCCTGGGGGGTGGGGATGGCTACACCTTC. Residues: CASSLGGGDGYTF.

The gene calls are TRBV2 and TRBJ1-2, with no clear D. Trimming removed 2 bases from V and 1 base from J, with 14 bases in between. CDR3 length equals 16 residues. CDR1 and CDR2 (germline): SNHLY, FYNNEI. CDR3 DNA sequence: TGTGCCAGCAGTGAAAGTCAGGTGTCGAGTAACTATGGCTACACCTTC. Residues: CASSESQVSSNYGYTF.

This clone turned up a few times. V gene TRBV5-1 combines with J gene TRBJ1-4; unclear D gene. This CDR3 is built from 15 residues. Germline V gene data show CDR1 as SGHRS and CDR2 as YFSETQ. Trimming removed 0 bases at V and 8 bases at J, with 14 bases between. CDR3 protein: CASSLAAGIREKLFF. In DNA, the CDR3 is TGCGCCAGCAGCTTGGCCGCGGGGATACGGGAAAAACTGTTTTTT.

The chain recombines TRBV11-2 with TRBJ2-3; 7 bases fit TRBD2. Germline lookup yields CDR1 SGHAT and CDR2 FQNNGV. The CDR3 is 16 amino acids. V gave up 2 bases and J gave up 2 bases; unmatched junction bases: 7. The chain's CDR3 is CASSLRTRSVTDTQYF. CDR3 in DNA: TGTGCCAGCAGCTTACGGACTAGGAGTGTCACAGATACGCAGTATTTT.

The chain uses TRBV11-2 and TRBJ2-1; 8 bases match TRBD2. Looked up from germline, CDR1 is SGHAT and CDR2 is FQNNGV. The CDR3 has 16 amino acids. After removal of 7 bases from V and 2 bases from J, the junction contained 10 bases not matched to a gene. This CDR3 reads CASIGRGGGPYNEQFF. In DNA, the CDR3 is TGTGCCAGCATCGGTCGGGGCGGGGGGCCCTACAATGAGCAGTTCTTC.